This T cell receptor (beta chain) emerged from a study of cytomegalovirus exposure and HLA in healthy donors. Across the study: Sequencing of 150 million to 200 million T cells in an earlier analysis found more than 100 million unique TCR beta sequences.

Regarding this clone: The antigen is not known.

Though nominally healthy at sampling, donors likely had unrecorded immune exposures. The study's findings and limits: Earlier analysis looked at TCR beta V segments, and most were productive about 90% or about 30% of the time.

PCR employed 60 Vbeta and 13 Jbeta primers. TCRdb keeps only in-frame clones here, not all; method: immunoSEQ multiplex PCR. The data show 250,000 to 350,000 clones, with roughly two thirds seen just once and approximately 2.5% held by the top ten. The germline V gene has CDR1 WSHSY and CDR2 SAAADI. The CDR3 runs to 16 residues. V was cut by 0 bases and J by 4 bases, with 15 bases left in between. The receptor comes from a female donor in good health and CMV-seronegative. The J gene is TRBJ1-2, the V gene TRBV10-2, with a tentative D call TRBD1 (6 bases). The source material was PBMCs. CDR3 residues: CASSESRRGGLYGYTF. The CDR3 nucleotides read TGCGCCAGCAGTGAGTCGCGTAGGGGGGGGCTCTATGGCTACACCTTC.